This paragraph reports one T cell receptor beta chain. Its antigen remains unidentified. The sample originates from a study of cytomegalovirus exposure and HLA in healthy donors. On the study more broadly: In an earlier analysis, 95 million to 130 million unique TCR beta sequences were found from 150 million to 200 million T cells.

The study, taken as a whole, reports: The authors judged a highly shared variant cluster likely a sequencing artifact. One variant, a missense change in DCLRE1C, was linked in a later analysis to TCR beta V- and J-gene trimming. At a 0.05 false discovery rate, a later analysis found 16,951 TCR beta sequences to be associated with HLA alleles.

Amplification used 60 Vbeta primers and 13 Jbeta primers. TCRdb's table, derived via immunoSEQ multiplex PCR, lists solely in-frame clones and lacks some. The data show roughly 120,000 clones, 79% seen once. Trimming took 4 bases from V and 12 from J; bases not matched to a gene: 19. Germline values: CDR1 SEHNR, CDR2 FQNEAQ (reference sequence). The CDR3 totals 17 residues. This rearrangement joins TRBV7-9 to TRBJ2-7; 12 bases match TRBD1. The sequenced sample was PBMCs. The receptor was derived from a man aged 18 to 29 in good health and CMV-seronegative. In DNA form, the CDR3 reads TGTGCCAGCAGCTCCACCAAGACGGGGACAGGGGGCGTCTCTTGGTACTTC. Translation gives CASSSTKTGTGGVSWYF.